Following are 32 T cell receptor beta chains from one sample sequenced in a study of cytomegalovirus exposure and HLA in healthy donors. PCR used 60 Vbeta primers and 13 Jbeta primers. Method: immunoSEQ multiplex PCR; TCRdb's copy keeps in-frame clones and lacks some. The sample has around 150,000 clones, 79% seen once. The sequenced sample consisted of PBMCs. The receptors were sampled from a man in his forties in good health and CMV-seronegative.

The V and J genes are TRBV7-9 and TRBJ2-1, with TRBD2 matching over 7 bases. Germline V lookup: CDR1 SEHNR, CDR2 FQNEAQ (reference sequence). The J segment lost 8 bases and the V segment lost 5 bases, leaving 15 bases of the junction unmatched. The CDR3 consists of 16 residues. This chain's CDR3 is CASSPQAGKGPHEQFF. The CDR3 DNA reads TGTGCCAGCAGCCCACAAGCGGGGAAAGGGCCTCATGAGCAGTTCTTC.

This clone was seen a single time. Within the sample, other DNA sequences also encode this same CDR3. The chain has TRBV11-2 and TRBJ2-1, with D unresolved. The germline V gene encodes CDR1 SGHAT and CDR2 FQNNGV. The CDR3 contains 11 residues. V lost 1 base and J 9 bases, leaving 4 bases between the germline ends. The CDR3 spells CASSLGGEQFF. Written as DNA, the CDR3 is TGTGCCAGCAGCTTAGGCGGTGAGCAGTTCTTC.

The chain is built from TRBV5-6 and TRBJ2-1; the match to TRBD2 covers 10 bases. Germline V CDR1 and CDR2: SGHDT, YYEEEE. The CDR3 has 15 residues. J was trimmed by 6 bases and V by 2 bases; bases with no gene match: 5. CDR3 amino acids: CASSLAGGPGNEQFF. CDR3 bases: TGTGCCAGCAGCTTAGCGGGAGGGCCCGGCAATGAGCAGTTCTTC.

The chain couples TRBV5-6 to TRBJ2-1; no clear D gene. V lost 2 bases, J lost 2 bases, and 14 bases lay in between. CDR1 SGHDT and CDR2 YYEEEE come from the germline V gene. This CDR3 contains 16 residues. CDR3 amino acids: CASSFAAFPAYNEQFF. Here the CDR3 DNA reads TGTGCCAGCAGCTTCGCAGCGTTTCCCGCCTACAATGAGCAGTTCTTC. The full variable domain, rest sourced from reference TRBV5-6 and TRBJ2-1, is DAGVTQSPTHLIKTRGQQVTLRCSPKSGHDTVSWYQQALGQGPQFIFQYYEEEERQRGNFPDRFSGHQFPNYSSELNVNALLLGDSALYLCASSFAAFPAYNEQFFGPGTRLTVL.

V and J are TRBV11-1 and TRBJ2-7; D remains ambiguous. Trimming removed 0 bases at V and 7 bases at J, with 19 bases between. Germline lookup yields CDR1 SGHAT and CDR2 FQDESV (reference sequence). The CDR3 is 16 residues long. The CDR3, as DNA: TGTGCCAGCAGCTTAGCGTCCGGCGGCCGGCCGGGTGAGCAGTACTTC. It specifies CASSLASGGRPGEQYF.

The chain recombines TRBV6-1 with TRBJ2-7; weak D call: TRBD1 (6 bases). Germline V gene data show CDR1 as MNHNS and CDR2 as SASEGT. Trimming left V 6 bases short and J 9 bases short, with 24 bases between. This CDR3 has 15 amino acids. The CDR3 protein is CASSLTGFNPTGQYF. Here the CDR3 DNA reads TGTGCCAGCAGCCTGACAGGCTTCAATCCAACAGGGCAGTACTTC.

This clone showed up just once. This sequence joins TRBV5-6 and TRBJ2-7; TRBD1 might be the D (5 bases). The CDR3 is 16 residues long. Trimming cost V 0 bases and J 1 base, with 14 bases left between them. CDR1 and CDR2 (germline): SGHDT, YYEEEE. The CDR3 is CASSLGRGRSSYEQYF. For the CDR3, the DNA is TGTGCCAGCAGCTTGGGAAGGGGCAGGTCGTCCTACGAGCAGTACTTC.

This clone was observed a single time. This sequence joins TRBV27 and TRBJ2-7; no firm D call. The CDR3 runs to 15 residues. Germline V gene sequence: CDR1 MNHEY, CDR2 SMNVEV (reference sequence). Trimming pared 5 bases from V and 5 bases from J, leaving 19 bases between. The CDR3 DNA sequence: TGTGCCAGCAGTCCATGGGCCGGCCGTGTTGACGAGCAGTACTTC. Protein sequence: CASSPWAGRVDEQYF.

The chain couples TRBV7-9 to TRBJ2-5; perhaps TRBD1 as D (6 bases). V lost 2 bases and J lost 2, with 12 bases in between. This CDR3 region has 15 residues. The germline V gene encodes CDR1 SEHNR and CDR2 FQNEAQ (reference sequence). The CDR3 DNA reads TGTGCCAGCAGCTTAAACGGAGACAGGCAAGAGACCCAGTACTTC. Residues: CASSLNGDRQETQYF.

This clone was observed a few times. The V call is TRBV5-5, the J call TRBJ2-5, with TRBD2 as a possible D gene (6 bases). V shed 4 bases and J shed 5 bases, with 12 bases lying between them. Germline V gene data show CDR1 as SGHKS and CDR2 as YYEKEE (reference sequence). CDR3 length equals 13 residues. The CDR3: CASSVTSWETQYF. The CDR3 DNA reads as TGTGCCAGCAGCGTCACTAGCTGGGAGACCCAGTACTTC.

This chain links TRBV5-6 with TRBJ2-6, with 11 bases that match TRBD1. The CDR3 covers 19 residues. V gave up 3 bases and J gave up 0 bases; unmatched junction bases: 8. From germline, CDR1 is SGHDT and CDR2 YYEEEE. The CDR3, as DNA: TGTGCCAGCAGCTCCGGGACAGGGGGGGTTGGCTCTGGGGCCAACGTCCTGACTTTC. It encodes CASSSGTGGVGSGANVLTF.

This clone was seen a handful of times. This chain's CDR3 is CASRFGQGTEAFF. The CDR3 region has the DNA TGTGCCAGCAGATTCGGACAGGGCACTGAAGCTTTCTTT. This chain links TRBV6-5 with TRBJ1-1, with 8 bases aligning to TRBD1. Germline trimming cut 6 bases from V and 4 bases from J; bases unmatched to any gene: 4. This CDR3 has 13 residues. Germline CDR1 MNHEY, CDR2 SVGAGI.

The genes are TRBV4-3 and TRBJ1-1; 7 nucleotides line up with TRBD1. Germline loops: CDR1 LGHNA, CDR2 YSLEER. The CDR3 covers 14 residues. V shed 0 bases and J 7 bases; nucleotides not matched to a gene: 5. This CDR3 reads CASSQEGNRGEAFF. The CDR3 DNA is TGCGCCAGCAGCCAAGAGGGGAACAGGGGTGAAGCTTTCTTT.

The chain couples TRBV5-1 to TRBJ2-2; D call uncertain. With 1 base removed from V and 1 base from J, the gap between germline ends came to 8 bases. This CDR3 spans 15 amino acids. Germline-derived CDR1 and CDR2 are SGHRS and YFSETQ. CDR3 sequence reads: CASSLSVRNTGELFF. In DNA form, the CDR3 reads TGCGCCAGCAGCTTGTCGGTGAGGAACACCGGGGAGCTGTTTTTT.

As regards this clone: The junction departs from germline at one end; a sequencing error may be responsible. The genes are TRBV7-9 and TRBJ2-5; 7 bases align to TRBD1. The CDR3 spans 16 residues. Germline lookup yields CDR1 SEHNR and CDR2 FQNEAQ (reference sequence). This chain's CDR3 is CSSSTLGQVEAETQYF. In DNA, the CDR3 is TGTTCCAGCAGCACCCTCGGACAGGTGGAGGCGGAGACCCAGTACTTC. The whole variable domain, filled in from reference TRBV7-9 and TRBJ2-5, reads DTGVSQNPRHKITKRGQNVTFRCDPISEHNRLYWYRQTLGQGPEFLTYFQNEAQLEKSRLLSDRFSAERPKGSFSTLEIQRTEQGDSAMYLCSSSTLGQVEAETQYFGPGTRLLVL.

For the CDR3, the DNA is TGTGCCAGCAGTTACTCGAGCTTCGGGGAGCTGTTTTTT. The encoded protein is CASSYSSFGELFF. This chain connects TRBV6-6 to TRBJ2-2; no clear D gene. The CDR3 length is 13 residues. Per germline, CDR1 MNHNY and CDR2 SVGAGI (reference sequence). V was trimmed by 0 bases and J by 7 bases, leaving 6 bases between them.

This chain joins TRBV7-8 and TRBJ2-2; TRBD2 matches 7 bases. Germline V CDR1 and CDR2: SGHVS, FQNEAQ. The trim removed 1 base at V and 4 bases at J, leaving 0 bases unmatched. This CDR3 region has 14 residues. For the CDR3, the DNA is TGTGCCAGCAGCTTAGGGACTAGCACCGGGGAGCTGTTTTTT. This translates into CASSLGTSTGELFF. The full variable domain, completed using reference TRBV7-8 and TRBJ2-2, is GAGVSQSPRYKVAKRGQDVALRCDPISGHVSLFWYQQALGQGPEFLTYFQNEAQLDKSGLPSDRFFAERPEGSVSTLKIQRTQQEDSAVYLCASSLGTSTGELFFGEGSRLTVL.

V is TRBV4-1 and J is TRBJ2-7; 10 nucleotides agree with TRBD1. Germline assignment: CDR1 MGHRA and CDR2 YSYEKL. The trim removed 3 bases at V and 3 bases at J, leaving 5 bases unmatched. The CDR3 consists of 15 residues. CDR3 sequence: CASSQTGTGVYEQYF. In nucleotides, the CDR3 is TGCGCCAGCAGCCAGACCGGGACAGGGGTCTACGAGCAGTACTTC.

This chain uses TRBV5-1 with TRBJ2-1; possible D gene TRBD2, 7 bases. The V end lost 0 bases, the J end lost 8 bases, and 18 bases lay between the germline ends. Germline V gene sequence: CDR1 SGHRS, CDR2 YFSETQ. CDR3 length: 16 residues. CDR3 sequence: CASSLEGEGVIDEQFF. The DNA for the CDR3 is TGCGCCAGCAGCTTGGAGGGGGAGGGGGTAATCGATGAGCAGTTCTTC. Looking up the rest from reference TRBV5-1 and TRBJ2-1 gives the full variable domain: KAGVTQTPRYLIKTRGQQVTLSCSPISGHRSVSWYQQTPGQGLQFLFEYFSETQRNKGNFPGRFSGRQFSNSRSEMNVSTLELGDSALYLCASSLEGEGVIDEQFFGPGTRLTVL.

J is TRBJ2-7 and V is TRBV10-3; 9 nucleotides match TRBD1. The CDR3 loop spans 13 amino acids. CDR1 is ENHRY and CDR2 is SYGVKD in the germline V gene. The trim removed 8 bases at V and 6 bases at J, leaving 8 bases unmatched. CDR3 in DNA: TGTGCCATCGGCCGGGACAGGGATGCCGAGCAGTACTTC. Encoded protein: CAIGRDRDAEQYF.

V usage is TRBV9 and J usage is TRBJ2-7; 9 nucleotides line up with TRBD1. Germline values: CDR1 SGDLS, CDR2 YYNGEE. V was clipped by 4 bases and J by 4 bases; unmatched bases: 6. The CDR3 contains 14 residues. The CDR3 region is CASSSTGGGYEQYF. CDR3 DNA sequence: TGTGCCAGCAGCTCTACAGGGGGCGGTTACGAGCAGTACTTC.

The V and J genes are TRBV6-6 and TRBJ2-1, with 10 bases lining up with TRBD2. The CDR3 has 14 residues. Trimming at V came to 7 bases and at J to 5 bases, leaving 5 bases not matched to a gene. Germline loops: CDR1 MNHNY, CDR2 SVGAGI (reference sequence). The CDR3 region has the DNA TGTGCCAGCATTCCGGGACTAGCGAACAATGAGCAGTTCTTC. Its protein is CASIPGLANNEQFF.

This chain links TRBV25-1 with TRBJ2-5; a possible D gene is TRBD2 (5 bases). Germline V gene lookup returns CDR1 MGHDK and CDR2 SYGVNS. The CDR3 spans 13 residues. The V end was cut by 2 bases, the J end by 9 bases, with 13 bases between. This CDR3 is CASSEPGPGAQYF. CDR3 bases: TGTGCCAGCAGTGAACCCGGACCCGGGGCCCAGTACTTC. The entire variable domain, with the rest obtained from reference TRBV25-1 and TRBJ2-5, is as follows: EADIYQTPRYLVIGTGKKITLECSQTMGHDKMYWYQQDPGMELHLIHYSYGVNSTEKGDLSSESTVSRIRTEHFPLTLESARPSHTSQYLCASSEPGPGAQYFGPGTRLLVL.

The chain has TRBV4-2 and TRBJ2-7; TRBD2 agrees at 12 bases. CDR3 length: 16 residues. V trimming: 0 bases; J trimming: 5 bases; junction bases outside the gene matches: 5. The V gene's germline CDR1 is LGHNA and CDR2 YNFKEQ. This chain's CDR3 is CASSQDPTSGSNEQYF. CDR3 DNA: TGTGCCAGCAGCCAAGATCCGACTAGCGGGAGTAACGAGCAGTACTTC.

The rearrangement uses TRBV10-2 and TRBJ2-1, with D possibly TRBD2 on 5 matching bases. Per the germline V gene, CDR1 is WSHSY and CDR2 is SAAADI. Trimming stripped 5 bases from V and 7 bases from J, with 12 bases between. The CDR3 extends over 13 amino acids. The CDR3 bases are TGCGCCAGCAGTATACAGACTACGAATGAGCAGTTCTTC. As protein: CASSIQTTNEQFF.

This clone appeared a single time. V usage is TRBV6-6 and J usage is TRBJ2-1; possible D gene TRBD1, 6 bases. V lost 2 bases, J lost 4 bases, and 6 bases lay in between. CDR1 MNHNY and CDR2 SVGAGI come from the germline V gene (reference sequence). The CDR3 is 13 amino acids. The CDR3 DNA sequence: TGTGCCAGCAGTTACGGACAGTACAATGAGCAGTTCTTC. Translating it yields CASSYGQYNEQFF.

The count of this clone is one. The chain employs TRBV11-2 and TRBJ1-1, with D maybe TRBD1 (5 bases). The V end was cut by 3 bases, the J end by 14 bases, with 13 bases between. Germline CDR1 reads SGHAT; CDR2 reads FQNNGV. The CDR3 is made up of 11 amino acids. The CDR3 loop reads CASSFRAGIFF. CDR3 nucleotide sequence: TGTGCCAGCAGCTTTCGGGCAGGGATCTTCTTT. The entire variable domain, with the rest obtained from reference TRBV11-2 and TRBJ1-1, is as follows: EAGVAQSPRYKIIEKRQSVAFWCNPISGHATLYWYQQILGQGPKLLIQFQNNGVVDDSQLPKDRFSAERLKGVDSTLKIQPAKLEDSAVYLCASSFRAGIFFGQGTRLTVV.

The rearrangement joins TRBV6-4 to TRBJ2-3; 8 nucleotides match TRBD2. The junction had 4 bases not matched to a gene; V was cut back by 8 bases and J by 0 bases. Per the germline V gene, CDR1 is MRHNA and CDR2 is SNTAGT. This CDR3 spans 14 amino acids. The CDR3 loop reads CASRLAISTDTQYF. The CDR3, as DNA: TGTGCCAGCCGACTAGCGATTAGCACAGATACGCAGTATTTT.

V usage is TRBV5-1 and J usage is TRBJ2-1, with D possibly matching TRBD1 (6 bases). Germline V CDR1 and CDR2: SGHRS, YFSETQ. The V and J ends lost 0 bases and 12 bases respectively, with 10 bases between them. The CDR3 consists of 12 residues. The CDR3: CASSLGTRGQFF. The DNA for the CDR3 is TGCGCCAGCAGCTTGGGTACCAGGGGGCAGTTCTTC.

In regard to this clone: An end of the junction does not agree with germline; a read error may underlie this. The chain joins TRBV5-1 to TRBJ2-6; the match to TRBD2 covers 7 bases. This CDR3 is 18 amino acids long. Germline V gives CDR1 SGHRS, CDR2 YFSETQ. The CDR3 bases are TGCGCCAGCAGCTTGGGAGCGGGATCGATAACGGAGGCCAACGGCCTGACTTTC. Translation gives CASSLGAGSITEANGLTF.

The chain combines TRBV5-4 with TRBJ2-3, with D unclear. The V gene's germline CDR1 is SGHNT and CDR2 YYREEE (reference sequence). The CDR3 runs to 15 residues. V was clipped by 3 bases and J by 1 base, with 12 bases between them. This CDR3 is CASSSESSGTDTQYF. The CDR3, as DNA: TGTGCCAGCAGCTCCGAGAGCAGCGGCACAGATACGCAGTATTTT.

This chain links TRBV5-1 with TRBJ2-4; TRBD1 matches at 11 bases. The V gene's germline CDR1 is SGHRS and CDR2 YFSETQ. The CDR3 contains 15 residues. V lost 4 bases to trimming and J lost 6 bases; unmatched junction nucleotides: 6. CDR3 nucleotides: TGCGCCAGCAGCAGCCAGGGACAGGGGGGAAACATTCAGTACTTC. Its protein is CASSSQGQGGNIQYF.